This T cell receptor beta chain was profiled in a study of cytotoxic CD8 clonotypes in ibrutinib-treated CLL. About the study: On average, about 97,000 productive rearrangements and just over 250,000 productive templates per sample.

This CDR3 has 14 amino acids. The germline V and J ends were trimmed by 2 bases and 3 bases, with 8 bases remaining between them. The germline CDR1 and CDR2 sequences are MNHNS and SASEGT. Sequencing was performed with immunoSEQ multiplex PCR; in TCRdb, only in-frame clones are kept and a portion is missing. The sample holds about 140,000 clones, roughly 80% seen once. The V and J genes are TRBV6-1 and TRBJ1-5; D gene uncertain. Sample: PBMCs, taken after 12 months of ibrutinib treatment. The TCR originated in a human donor with chronic lymphocytic leukemia. CDR3 region: CASSETGLNQPQHF. The CDR3, as DNA: TGTGCCAGCAGTGAAACCGGCCTCAATCAGCCCCAGCATTTT.